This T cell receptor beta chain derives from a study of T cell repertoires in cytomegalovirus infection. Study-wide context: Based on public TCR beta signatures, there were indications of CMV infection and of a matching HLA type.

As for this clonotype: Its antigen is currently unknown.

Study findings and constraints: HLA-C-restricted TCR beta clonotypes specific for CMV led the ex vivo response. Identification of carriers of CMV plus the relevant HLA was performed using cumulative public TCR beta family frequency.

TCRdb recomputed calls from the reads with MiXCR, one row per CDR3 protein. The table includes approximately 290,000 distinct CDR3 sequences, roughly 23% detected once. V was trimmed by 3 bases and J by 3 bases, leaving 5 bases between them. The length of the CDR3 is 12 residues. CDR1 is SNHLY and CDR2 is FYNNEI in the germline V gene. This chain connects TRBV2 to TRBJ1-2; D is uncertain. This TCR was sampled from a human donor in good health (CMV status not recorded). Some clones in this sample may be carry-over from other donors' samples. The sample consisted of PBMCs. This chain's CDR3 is CASSDDDYGYTF. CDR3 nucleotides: TGTGCCAGCAGTGACGATGACTATGGCTACACCTTC.